The T cell receptor (beta chain) under discussion was sequenced for a study of shared clonotypes between healthy human individuals. Note on this clone: Its antigen remains unknown.

Study-wide points: Across subsets, estimated richness was generally greater for naive than for memory populations.

TCRdb's copy holds only in-frame clones and misses some; the assay was immunoSEQ multiplex PCR. The sample contains around 200,000 clones, about 68% of which appear only once. The sample was memory CD4+ T cells sorted from blood. Subset meaning: CD45RA-negative fraction. The TCR originated in a man between 25 and 39 years old in good health.

CDR3 sequence: CASSKTGTDHQPQHF. CDR3 nucleotide sequence: TGTGCCAGCAGCAAAACTGGAACAGACCATCAGCCCCAGCATTTT. This rearrangement joins TRBV21-1 to TRBJ1-5; TRBD1, as called in the table, went unchecked against the DNA. TRBV21-1 is a pseudogene. The CDR3 covers 15 residues.